This TCR beta chain appears in the sequencing data of a study of control samples from healthy donors and cancer patients. Only in-frame clones appear in the TCRdb table, and some are missing; sequencing was by immunoSEQ multiplex PCR. The sample carries around 110,000 clones, around 89% recorded once. V gave up 5 bases and J gave up 2 bases, with 10 bases separating them. Germline V CDR1 and CDR2: SGHRS, YFSETQ. This CDR3 region has 13 residues. This sequence was found in a woman aged 45-59 years with colorectal cancer. Sequenced: PBMCs. The genes are TRBV5-1 and TRBJ1-1; weak D call: TRBD1 (6 bases). In nucleotides, the CDR3 is TGCGCCAGCAGATCGGACAGCAACACTGAAGCTTTCTTT. Translation: CASRSDSNTEAFF.